These T cell receptor beta chains were read from a single sample in a study of OX40 agonist ivuxolimab in advanced cancers. Data came from immunoSEQ multiplex PCR; TCRdb stores just in-frame clones and leaves some out. The sample has under 150,000 clones, approximately 90% seen once; the top ten hold about 0.55%. The specimen was CD4+ or CD8+ T cells sorted from blood, collected in a trial of the OX40 agonist ivuxolimab. Receptor source: an adult with an advanced solid tumor such as melanoma, head and neck, liver or kidney cancer. CDR3s include the opening cysteine and the closing phenylalanine or tryptophan. The order of the fields is V gene, clone size, J gene, D gene, CDR3 protein, CDR3 DNA. The D gene is left open where the match is weak. The size entry is marked missing in some rows and otherwise reads once, few, many or a size class.

V: TRBV7-9; size: once; J: TRBJ1-1; D: -; CDR3: CASSLGPMNTEAFF; DNA: TGTGCCAGCAGCTTAGGGCCCATGAACACTGAAGCTTTCTTT
V: TRBV16; size: -; J: TRBJ2-7; D: -; CDR3: CASSSQVYEQYF; DNA: TGTGCCAGCAGCTCCCAGGTCTACGAGCAGTACTTC
V: TRBV18; size: -; J: TRBJ1-1; D: -; CDR3: CASSPGGGDTEAFF; DNA: TGTGCCAGCTCACCAGGCGGGGGGGACACTGAAGCTTTCTTT
V: TRBV18; size: -; J: TRBJ1-1; D: -; CDR3: CASSPGGPGTEAFF; DNA: TGTGCCAGCTCACCAGGGGGGCCTGGCACTGAAGCTTTCTTT
V: TRBV29-1; size: many; J: TRBJ1-5; D: -; CDR3: CSVGAGNQPQHF; DNA: TGCAGCGTTGGGGCAGGGAATCAGCCCCAGCATTTT
V: TRBV10-3; size: -; J: TRBJ1-1; D: TRBD1; CDR3: CAISDPRQGAEAFF; DNA: TGTGCCATCAGTGACCCTAGACAGGGGGCAGAAGCTTTCTTT
V: TRBV11-2; size: -; J: TRBJ2-7; D: -; CDR3: CASSLRRDMAYEQYF; DNA: TGTGCCAGCAGCTTAAGGCGGGATATGGCCTACGAGCAGTACTTC
V: TRBV19; size: -; J: TRBJ2-7; D: -; CDR3: CASSSSTGPTSYEQYF; DNA: TGTGCCAGTAGTTCGAGTACAGGGCCAACCTCCTACGAGCAGTACTTC
V: TRBV7-2; size: -; J: TRBJ2-7; D: TRBD1; CDR3: CASSLGQGQSHEQYF; DNA: TGTGCCAGCAGCTTAGGACAGGGACAGAGCCACGAGCAGTACTTC
V: TRBV6-5; size: -; J: TRBJ2-7; D: TRBD1; CDR3: CASHRDRGGEQYF; DNA: TGTGCCAGCCATCGGGACAGGGGAGGCGAGCAGTACTTC
V: TRBV28; size: -; J: TRBJ2-6; D: -; CDR3: CASSQQGYGANVLTF; DNA: TGTGCCAGCAGCCAACAGGGATATGGGGCCAACGTCCTGACTTTC
V: TRBV5-1; size: -; J: TRBJ2-1; D: -; CDR3: CASSPAPGVYNEQFF; DNA: TGCGCCAGCAGTCCTGCGCCGGGAGTCTACAATGAGCAGTTCTTC
V: TRBV10-1; size: once; J: TRBJ2-5; D: -; CDR3: CASSGLFLYQETQYF; DNA: TGCGCCAGCAGTGGACTTTTCCTGTACCAAGAGACCCAGTACTTC
V: TRBV9; size: -; J: TRBJ1-6; D: -; CDR3: CASSLGALSGSPLHF; DNA: TGTGCCAGCAGCTTAGGGGCCCTATCGGGTTCACCCCTCCACTTT
V: TRBV28; size: -; J: TRBJ2-7; D: TRBD2; CDR3: CASSLPGQGLAGGFSYEQYF; DNA: TGTGCCAGCAGTTTACCCGGACAGGGCCTAGCGGGGGGATTTTCCTACGAGCAGTACTTC
V: TRBV2; size: -; J: TRBJ1-5; D: -; CDR3: CASSPTGFQGQPQHF; DNA: TGTGCCAGCAGCCCCACAGGGTTCCAGGGGCAGCCCCAGCATTTT